The entry that follows covers one T cell receptor beta chain sequence. This clonotype has ten or more counts. Its antigen is still unknown. No much larger clone exists at a distance of one base, and base qualities are not known. The data were produced on an Illumina HiSeq 2500. TCR beta libraries were prepared by quantitative 5'-RACE with molecular barcodes. Regarding the original processing steps: A new computational method, built on a probabilistic model of VDJ rearrangement, was used to identify disease-linked TCR variants. TCRdb applied fastp at Q25 and MiXCR to the public reads, then kept only in-frame beta chains. Rows merge per CDR3 protein into single entries with the most common DNA and genes. Here the V and J calls rest on TCRdb's processing, not on the authors' analysis. This sample holds 250,000 to 350,000 distinct CDR3 sequences; under 25% were observed only once. Together, the top ten hold about 4% of the sample.

This record belongs to a study of CD8 T cells in ankylosing spondylitis (dated by TCRdb to the late 2010s). Concerning the study at large: The study profiled T cell receptor beta repertoires in healthy donors and ankylosing spondylitis patients to find disease-linked TCR variants. The full study cohort comprised 20 to 25 ankylosing spondylitis patients and some 100 healthy donors. Peripheral blood was sampled, and synovial fluid was also collected from ankylosing spondylitis patients.

What the authors observed across the whole study: The disease-linked clones showed a CD8+ phenotype and occurred at relatively low frequencies in peripheral blood. A TCR beta motif made up of eight highly homologous amino acid variants appeared to be characteristic of blood from ankylosing spondylitis patients. Some of the motif variants had been reported before in the synovial fluid and blood of reactive arthritis patients, a finding that suggests common disease-initiation mechanisms. Significant enrichment of the disease-linked clones was reported in matched synovial fluid samples from ankylosing spondylitis patients.

Sample: blood, either unsorted or a sorted T cell fraction (not recorded which). This clonotype was obtained from a female donor with ankylosing spondylitis or in good health (not recorded which).

The CDR3 here reads CSARDMDTTTEAFF. The nucleotides are TGCAGTGCTAGAGATATGGACACGACCACTGAAGCTTTCTTT. The sequence links TRBV20-1 to TRBJ1-1; perhaps TRBD1 is the D gene, with 5 bases matching. There are 14 amino acids in the CDR3, from cysteine to phenylalanine inclusive. Left in the record is the CDR3 DNA by itself, 42 bases read in frame from the first base. The germline V gene (reference sequence) specifies DFQATT as CDR1 and SNEGSKA as CDR2. At the junction V is shortened by 0 bases and J by 4 bases, with 12 bases in between.